Detailed here is one T cell receptor beta chain. TCRdb redid the calling of the 5' RACE reads with MiXCR, one entry per CDR3 protein. The data hold about 33,000 distinct CDR3 sequences, with approximately 5% observed a single time. CDR1 and CDR2 from the germline V gene are SQVTM and ANQGSEA. V was pared by 7 bases and J by 2 bases, with 18 bases between. The CDR3 covers 15 residues. The data belong to a study of early T cells in non-severe SARS-CoV-2 infection. This sequence joins TRBV29-1 and TRBJ1-3; no firm D call. The sample was whole blood. This receptor was obtained from an adult who was a healthcare worker with PCR-confirmed SARS-CoV-2 infection or an uninfected control (not recorded which). CDR3 in DNA: TGCAGCGCCGCGACCCTCGAAAGGGCTGGAAACACCATATATTTT. The encoded protein is CSAATLERAGNTIYF. Supplemented by reference TRBV29-1 and TRBJ1-3, the full variable domain reads SAVISQKPSRDICQRGTSLTIQCQVDSQVTMMFWYRQQPGQSLTLIATANQGSEATYESGFVIDKFPISRPNLTFSTLTVSNMSPEDSSIYLCSAATLERAGNTIYFGEGSWLTVV.